A selection of T cell receptor beta chains follows, all from one sample in a study of cytomegalovirus exposure and HLA in healthy donors. Produced via immunoSEQ multiplex PCR; TCRdb's table is partial and in-frame only. The data hold roughly 60,000 clones, with roughly 94% observed a single time. The source material was PBMCs. The source is a woman aged 18-29 years in good health and CMV-seropositive. The CDR3 runs from the conserved cysteine through the conserved F or W. Each record gives: D gene, V gene, clone size, J gene, CDR3 protein, CDR3 DNA. D genes are given only for firm matches. Clone size is given for some rows only: seen once, a few or many times, or a class if the clone is expanded.

>-|TRBV19|-|TRBJ2-5
CASSNLGYQETQYF
TGTGCCAGTAGCAATCTCGGGTACCAAGAGACCCAGTACTTC
>TRBD1|TRBV19|-|TRBJ2-3
CASSPGTGASTDTQYF
TGTGCCAGTAGTCCTGGGACAGGGGCTAGCACAGATACGCAGTATTTT
>TRBD2|TRBV18|-|TRBJ2-2
CASSQLLAGATGELFF
TGTGCCAGCTCACAGTTACTAGCGGGAGCCACCGGGGAGCTGTTTTTT
>-|TRBV2|-|TRBJ1-1
CASSVLEGVEAFF
TGTGCCAGCAGTGTTCTCGAGGGGGTTGAAGCTTTCTTT
>-|TRBV14|-|TRBJ2-5
CASSQVGPLGATQYF
TGTGCCAGCAGCCAAGTGGGTCCGCTTGGAGCGACCCAGTACTTC
>-|TRBV27|-|TRBJ2-7
CASGYVAGLYEQYF
TGTGCCAGCGGATATGTCGCAGGGTTATACGAGCAGTACTTC
>TRBD2|TRBV4-1|-|TRBJ2-3
CASSQVTRAGEEVRADTQYF
TGCGCCAGCAGCCAAGTAACTCGAGCGGGGGAAGAGGTCCGCGCAGATACGCAGTATTTT
>-|TRBV5-1|few|TRBJ2-1
CASSLAGQGHEQFF
TGCGCCAGCAGCTTGGCCGGCCAGGGCCATGAGCAGTTCTTC
>TRBD1|TRBV10-3|-|TRBJ1-2
CAIDRGDGYTF
TGTGCCATCGACAGGGGAGATGGCTACACCTTC
>-|TRBV12-5|once|TRBJ1-2
CASGLPPRAQDMGNYGYTF
TGTGCTAGTGGTTTGCCTCCCAGAGCCCAAGACATGGGTAACTATGGCTACACCTTC
>TRBD2|TRBV30|once|TRBJ2-3
CAWSPGTSGRDTQYF
TGTGCCTGGAGCCCCGGGACTAGCGGGAGAGATACGCAGTATTTT
>-|TRBV7-8|-|TRBJ1-1
CASSERPGHKNTEAFF
TGTGCCAGCAGCGAAAGGCCGGGACACAAGAACACTGAAGCTTTCTTT
>TRBD1|TRBV2|-|TRBJ2-7
CASSRTGYEQYF
TGTGCCAGCAGTAGGACAGGGTACGAGCAGTACTTC
>TRBD2|TRBV11-2|once|TRBJ2-4
CASSLDSGALAKNIQYF
TGTGCCAGCAGCTTAGATAGCGGGGCCCTAGCCAAAAACATTCAGTACTTC
>TRBD2|TRBV7-6|-|TRBJ2-6
CASSLAHMNSGRVGGANVLTF
TGTGCCAGCAGCTTAGCGCATATGAATAGCGGGAGGGTAGGTGGGGCCAACGTCCTGACTTTC
>-|TRBV2|-|TRBJ2-7
CASSEVAGANEQYF
TGTGCCAGCAGTGAAGTCGCAGGGGCCAACGAGCAGTACTTC
>TRBD2|TRBV7-6|-|TRBJ2-5
CASSPHLGLVAGPPETQYF
TGTGCCAGCAGCCCCCATTTGGGACTAGTCGCTGGCCCCCCAGAGACCCAGTACTTC
>-|TRBV20-1|once|TRBJ1-2
CSARGGYGYTF
TGCAGTGCTAGGGGGGGCTATGGCTACACCTTC
>TRBD1|TRBV4-1|few|TRBJ1-4
CASSQVGQGYEKLFF
TGCGCCAGCAGCCAAGTGGGACAGGGTTATGAAAAACTGTTTTTT
>-|TRBV6-5|-|TRBJ2-1
CASSYSRTEEQFF
TGTGCCAGCAGTTACTCACGGACAGAAGAGCAGTTCTTC
>-|TRBV20-1|-|TRBJ1-4
CSAEDGEKLFF
TGCAGTGCTGAGGATGGTGAAAAACTGTTTTTT
>-|TRBV27|-|TRBJ1-5
CASSLSAFRNSNQPQHF
TGTGCCAGCAGTTTATCGGCTTTTCGAAACAGCAATCAGCCCCAGCATTTT
>TRBD1|TRBV29-1|few|TRBJ1-1
CSGDRLNTEAFF
TGCAGCGGGGACAGGCTGAACACTGAAGCTTTCTTT
>TRBD2|TRBV7-6|-|TRBJ2-7
CASSPGTSGVRAGEQYF
TGTGCCAGCAGTCCCGGGACTAGCGGGGTCCGGGCGGGAGAGCAGTATTTC
>-|TRBV6-6|-|TRBJ1-3
CASSYVGEPGNTIYF
TGTGCCAGCAGTTACGTCGGGGAGCCTGGAAACACCATATATTTT
>TRBD1|TRBV28|-|TRBJ2-1
CASSLGQGPYNEQFF
TGTGCCAGCAGTTTGGGACAGGGTCCATACAATGAGCAGTTCTTC
>-|TRBV27|-|TRBJ2-3
CASSSPSTDTQYF
TGTGCCAGCAGTTCCCCTAGCACAGATACGCAGTATTTT
>TRBD2|TRBV9|-|TRBJ2-3
CASSVVEREFTDTQYF
TGTGCCAGCAGCGTAGTCGAGCGGGAGTTTACAGATACGCAGTATTTT
>-|TRBV27|-|TRBJ1-3
CASRGASGNTIYF
TGTGCCAGCAGGGGGGCCTCTGGAAACACCATATATTTT
>TRBD1|TRBV2|-|TRBJ2-1
CASSDPGQGGNEQFF
TGTGCCAGCAGTGACCCGGGACAGGGTGGGAATGAGCAGTTCTTC
>TRBD1|TRBV19|-|TRBJ1-2
CASSDRGRNSANYGYTF
TGTGCCAGTAGTGACAGGGGACGAAATTCTGCTAACTATGGCTACACCTTC
>TRBD1|TRBV5-8|-|TRBJ1-4
CASSPGQGGREKLFF
TGTGCCAGCAGCCCAGGACAGGGAGGGCGTGAAAAACTGTTTTTT
>-|TRBV7-8|-|TRBJ1-2
CASSLGDGYTF
TGTGCCAGCAGCTTAGGAGATGGCTACACCTTC
>TRBD2|TRBV5-6|-|TRBJ2-7
CASSRDSGMGEQYF
TGTGCCAGCAGCAGGGATAGCGGGATGGGCGAGCAGTACTTC
>-|TRBV9|-|TRBJ2-1
CASSVGVGGNLYNEQFF
TGTGCCAGCAGCGTAGGGGTGGGCGGGAATTTATACAATGAGCAGTTCTTC
>-|TRBV19|-|TRBJ1-2
CASSIQGLYGYTF
TGTGCCAGTAGCATTCAGGGCCTCTATGGCTACACCTTC
>TRBD2|TRBV28|-|TRBJ2-7
CASRLLGLAGGSREQYF
TGTGCCAGCAGACTCTTGGGACTAGCGGGAGGGTCGAGGGAGCAGTACTTC
>TRBD2|TRBV6-6|-|TRBJ2-1
CASITGTSGGYNEQFF
TGTGCCAGCATCACCGGGACTAGCGGGGGATACAATGAGCAGTTCTTC
>TRBD2|TRBV4-2|-|TRBJ2-3
CASSQRLAGDTQYF
TGTGCCAGCAGCCAACGACTAGCAGGAGATACGCAGTATTTT
>-|TRBV5-1|-|TRBJ2-1
CASSIQGREQFF
TGCGCCAGCAGCATACAGGGAAGGGAGCAGTTCTTC
>-|TRBV27|once|TRBJ1-6
CASSPSSYNSPLHF
TGTGCCAGCAGTCCGAGCTCCTATAATTCACCCCTCCACTTT
>-|TRBV27|-|TRBJ2-1
CASSIRLVTPYNEQFF
TGTGCCAGCAGTATAAGACTAGTAACTCCCTACAATGAGCAGTTCTTC
>-|TRBV28|-|TRBJ2-7
CASTQYAGFSYEQYF
TGTGCCAGCACTCAGTATGCAGGGTTCTCCTACGAGCAGTACTTC